This section outlines one T cell receptor (beta chain) sequence together with its context. The data belong to a study of blood T cell repertoires in COVID-19. Profiling relied on immunoSEQ multiplex PCR, and the TCRdb table lists in-frame clones only, not all of them. Of approximately 110,000 clones listed, approximately 70% are singletons. The clonotype comes from a man older than 75 with acute or convalescent COVID-19. Source material: peripheral blood.

The CDR3 bases are TGTGCCAGCAGCTTGGTTGCGGGAACCGTTTTAGCCAAAAACATTCAGTACTTC. This translates into CASSLVAGTVLAKNIQYF. This rearrangement joins TRBV5-5 to TRBJ2-4, with a weak D call TRBD2 (6 bases). Germline V lookup: CDR1 SGHKS, CDR2 YYEKEE (reference sequence). CDR3 length equals 18 residues. V was pared by 0 bases and J by 0 bases, with 16 bases between.